What follows describes a single TCR beta chain. This record belongs to a study of blood T cell repertoires in COVID-19. Whole-study context: Material from acute and convalescent COVID-19 was sourced from the United States, Italy and Spain.

In terms of age and location, participants ranged from about 18 to 95 years and lived in about two dozen US areas. Cohort placement rested on clinical history that participants reported themselves. Recovered participants had two consecutive negative NP/OP PCR tests, healthcare professional clearance, or symptom resolution. The CDR3 runs to 17 residues. The ends lost 2 bases at V and 2 bases at J; junction bases unmatched: 8. Germline V lookup: CDR1 MNHEY, CDR2 SVGEGT. TCRdb's table, derived via immunoSEQ multiplex PCR, lists solely in-frame clones and lacks some. The table records about 250,000 clones, 88% of them present only once.

Input material: PBMCs or T cells enriched from blood (not recorded which). The V gene is TRBV6-2 or TRBV6-3, the J gene TRBJ2-7, with 11 nucleotides matching TRBD2. The sequence derives from a woman between 45 and 65 years old who had recovered from COVID-19. The chain's CDR3 is CASSYRRLAGGTYEQYF. The CDR3 DNA is TGTGCCAGCAGTTACAGGCGTCTAGCGGGAGGCACCTACGAGCAGTACTTC.